A selection of T cell receptor beta chains follows, all from one sample in a study of cytomegalovirus exposure and HLA in healthy donors. The method was immunoSEQ multiplex PCR; TCRdb's version includes in-frame clones alone and lacks a portion of them. The sample contains some 86,000 clones, about 66% of which appear only once. The specimen sequenced was PBMCs. Receptor source: a man aged 25-45 years in good health and CMV-seronegative. The CDR3 runs from the conserved cysteine through the conserved F or W. Fields, in order: V gene, clone size, CDR3 protein. Only some rows state a clone size, as once, few, many or a class for expanded clones.

v_gene: TRBV5-1; abundance: -; CDR3aa: CASRVTVTYEQYF
v_gene: TRBV27; abundance: -; CDR3aa: CASSLWTGGQNEKLFF
v_gene: TRBV18; abundance: -; CDR3aa: CASSPILAGHNEQFF
v_gene: TRBV29-1; abundance: -; CDR3aa: CSVAQYYGYTF
v_gene: TRBV9; abundance: -; CDR3aa: CASSSTSLNQPQHF
v_gene: TRBV5-1; abundance: -; CDR3aa: CASSRQPNTEAFF
v_gene: TRBV6-1; abundance: -; CDR3aa: CASSEWVAGDTQYF
v_gene: TRBV7-8; abundance: -; CDR3aa: CASSLVVIHRGTNYGYTF
v_gene: TRBV30; abundance: -; CDR3aa: CAWSPRTYSYEQYF
v_gene: TRBV29-1; abundance: -; CDR3aa: CSVYINEQFF
v_gene: TRBV28; abundance: once; CDR3aa: CASSLPTSGMNNEQFF
v_gene: TRBV27; abundance: -; CDR3aa: CASSPQFTQPQHF
v_gene: TRBV7-8; abundance: few; CDR3aa: CASSLATGDYEQYF
v_gene: TRBV6-1; abundance: few; CDR3aa: CASSERTSSYEQYF
v_gene: TRBV19; abundance: -; CDR3aa: CASSIRAGGPDTGELFF
v_gene: TRBV6-5; abundance: -; CDR3aa: CASRPPPGQGFEAFF